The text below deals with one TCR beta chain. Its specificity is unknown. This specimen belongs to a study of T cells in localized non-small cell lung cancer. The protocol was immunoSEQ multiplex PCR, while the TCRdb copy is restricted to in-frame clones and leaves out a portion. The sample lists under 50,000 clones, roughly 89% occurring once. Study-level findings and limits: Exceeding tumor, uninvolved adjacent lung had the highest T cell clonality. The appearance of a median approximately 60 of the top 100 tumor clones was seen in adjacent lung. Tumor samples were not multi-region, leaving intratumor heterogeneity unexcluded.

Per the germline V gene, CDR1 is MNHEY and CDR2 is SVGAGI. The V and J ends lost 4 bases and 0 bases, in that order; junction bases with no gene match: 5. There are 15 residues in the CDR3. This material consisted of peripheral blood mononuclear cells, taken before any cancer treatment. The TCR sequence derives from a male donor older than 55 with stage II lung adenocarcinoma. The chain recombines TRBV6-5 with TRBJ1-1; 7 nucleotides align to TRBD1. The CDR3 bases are TGTGCCAGCAGTTGGGACAGTCCCCTGAACACTGAAGCTTTCTTT. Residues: CASSWDSPLNTEAFF.